This T cell receptor (beta chain) derives from a study of shared T cell receptors in the human thymus. Method: immunoSEQ multiplex PCR; TCRdb's copy keeps in-frame clones and lacks some. The table has 700,000 or so clones, approximately 85% seen once. Losses at the gene ends were 2 bases for V and 5 bases for J; bases not matched to a gene: 10. Per germline, CDR1 SGHDT and CDR2 YYEEEE. The CDR3 is 17 amino acids. The same sample was also studied in work on human thymus T cells.

This TCR derives from a girl under three years old with a congenital heart defect. The chain couples TRBV5-6 to TRBJ2-1; 10 bases agree with TRBD1. Sequencing input: thymocytes. In nucleotides, the CDR3 is TGTGCCAGCAGCTTTAGATTGGGGGGACAGGGGCACAATGAGCAGTTCTTC. Translating gives CASSFRLGGQGHNEQFF.